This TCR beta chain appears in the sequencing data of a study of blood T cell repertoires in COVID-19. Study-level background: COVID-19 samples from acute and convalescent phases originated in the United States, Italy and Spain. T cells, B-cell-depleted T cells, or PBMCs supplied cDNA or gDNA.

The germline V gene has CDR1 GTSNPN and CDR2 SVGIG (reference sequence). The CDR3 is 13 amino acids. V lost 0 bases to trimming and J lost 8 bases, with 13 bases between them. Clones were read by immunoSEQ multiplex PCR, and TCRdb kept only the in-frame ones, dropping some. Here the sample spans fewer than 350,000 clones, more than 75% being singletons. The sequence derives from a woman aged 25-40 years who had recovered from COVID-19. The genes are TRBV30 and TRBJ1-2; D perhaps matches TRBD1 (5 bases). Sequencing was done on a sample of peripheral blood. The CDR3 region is CAWSVGAGIGYTF. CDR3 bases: TGTGCCTGGAGTGTAGGGGCAGGGATAGGCTACACCTTC.